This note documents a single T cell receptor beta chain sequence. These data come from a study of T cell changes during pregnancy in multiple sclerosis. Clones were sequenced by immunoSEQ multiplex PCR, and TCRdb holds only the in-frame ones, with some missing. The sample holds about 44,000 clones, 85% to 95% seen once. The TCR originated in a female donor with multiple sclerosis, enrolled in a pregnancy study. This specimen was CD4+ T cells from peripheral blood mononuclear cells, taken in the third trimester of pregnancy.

CDR3 DNA: TGTGCCAGCAGCTTAGTAGCGACTAGCGGCACAGATACGCAGTATTTT. Its protein product is CASSLVATSGTDTQYF. J is TRBJ2-3 and V is TRBV7-6; 8 positions match TRBD2. The CDR3 is made up of 16 amino acids. Trimming removed 1 base from V and 1 base from J; junction bases left unmatched: 4. The germline V gene encodes CDR1 SGHVS and CDR2 FNYEAQ.